What follows are 4 T cell receptor beta chains derived from one specimen sequenced in a study of patients and donors after allogeneic stem cell transplantation. In TCRdb, the RT-PCR reads were re-called with MiXCR into one record per CDR3 protein. The sample has about 960,000 distinct CDR3 sequences; roughly 18% are singletons. Sequencing was performed on blood, either unsorted or a sorted T cell fraction (not recorded which). Receptors were obtained from a human donor who was either an allogeneic HSCT recipient or a stem cell or donor lymphocyte infusion donor (not recorded which). It is not recorded whose cells these are; they may come from a transplant donor.

The gene calls are TRBV14 and TRBJ1-1; D gene uncertain. V was cut by 3 bases and J by 1 base, with 9 bases left in between. The CDR3 is 14 amino acids. Germline V gene sequence: CDR1 SGHDN, CDR2 FVKESK. The DNA for the CDR3 is TGTGCCAGCAGCCACCTAACGTGGAACACTGAAGCTTTCTTT. It encodes CASSHLTWNTEAFF.

This clonotype was recorded many times. CDR3 sequence reads: CATSRGQTPSTDTQYF. DNA for the CDR3: TGTGCCACCAGCAGAGGTCAGACCCCTAGCACAGATACGCAGTATTTT. The chain employs TRBV15 and TRBJ2-3, with unresolved D. V lost 1 base to trimming and J lost 0 bases, with 11 bases between them. CDR3 length: 16 amino acids. Germline V gene lookup returns CDR1 LNHNV and CDR2 YYDKDF (reference sequence).

The V call is TRBV7-9, the J call TRBJ1-5; D is uncertain. The V end lost 2 bases, the J end lost 3 bases, and 8 bases lay between the germline ends. Looked up from germline, CDR1 is SEHNR and CDR2 is FQNEAQ (reference sequence). This CDR3 has 14 amino acids. CDR3: CASSLSGYNQPQHF. CDR3 nucleotides: TGTGCCAGCAGCTTATCCGGGTACAATCAGCCCCAGCATTTT. Using reference TRBV7-9 and TRBJ1-5 for the parts outside the CDR3, the full variable domain is DTGVSQNPRHKITKRGQNVTFRCDPISEHNRLYWYRQTLGQGPEFLTYFQNEAQLEKSRLLSDRFSAERPKGSFSTLEIQRTEQGDSAMYLCASSLSGYNQPQHFGDGTRLSIL.

This clonotype was observed a few times. The CDR3 here is CASSAASSARRSYGYTF. CDR3 DNA: TGTGCCAGCAGCGCCGCCTCGTCCGCCCGACGGAGCTATGGCTACACCTTC. V gene TRBV9 combines with J gene TRBJ1-2, with D unclear. V was cut by 3 bases and J by 4 bases, with 22 bases left in between. Germline V gives CDR1 SGDLS, CDR2 YYNGEE. This CDR3 comprises 17 residues.